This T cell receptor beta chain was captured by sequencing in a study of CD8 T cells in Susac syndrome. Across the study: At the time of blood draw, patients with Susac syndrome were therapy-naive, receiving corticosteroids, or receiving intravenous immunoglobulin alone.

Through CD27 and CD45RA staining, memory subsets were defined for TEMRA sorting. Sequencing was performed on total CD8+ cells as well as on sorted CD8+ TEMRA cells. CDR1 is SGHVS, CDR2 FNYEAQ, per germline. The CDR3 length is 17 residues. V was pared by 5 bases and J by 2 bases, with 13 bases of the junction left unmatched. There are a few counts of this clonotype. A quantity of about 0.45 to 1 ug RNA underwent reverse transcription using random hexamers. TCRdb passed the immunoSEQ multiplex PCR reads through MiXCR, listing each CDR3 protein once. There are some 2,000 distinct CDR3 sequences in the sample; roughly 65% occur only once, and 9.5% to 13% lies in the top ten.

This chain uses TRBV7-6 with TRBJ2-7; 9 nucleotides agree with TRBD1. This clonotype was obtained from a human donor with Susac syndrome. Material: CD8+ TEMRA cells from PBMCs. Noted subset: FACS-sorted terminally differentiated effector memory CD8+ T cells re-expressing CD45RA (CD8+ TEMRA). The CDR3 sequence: CASSNPSVGQGPYEQYF. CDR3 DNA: TGTGCCAGCAGCAACCCCTCCGTGGGACAGGGTCCCTACGAGCAGTACTTC.